Below are 10 T cell receptor beta chains sequenced from a single sample in a study of T cell repertoires in cytomegalovirus infection (dated by TCRdb to the late 2010s). The reads were generated on an Illumina HiSeq 1500. TCRdb reprocessing: public reads trimmed at Q25 with fastp, clones called with MiXCR, in-frame beta chains kept. CDR3 protein duplicates are merged, each entry listing the most common genes and DNA. This sample comprises about 400,000 distinct CDR3 sequences, over 15% of them detected only once. The top ten constitute around 9.3% of the sample. Source material: PBMCs. All receptors come from a human donor in good health (CMV status not recorded). Some clones in this sample may be carry-over from other donors' samples.

V and J are TRBV18 and TRBJ2-3; D is unclear. The CDR3 runs 14 residues. V was trimmed by 3 bases and J by 6 bases, leaving 13 bases between them. CDR1 is KGHSH, CDR2 LQKENI, per germline. For the CDR3, the DNA is TGTGCCAGCTCACCCCTTCAATCTTTGGATACGCAGTATTTT. Amino acids: CASSPLQSLDTQYF.

This clonotype was counted between two and nine times. J is TRBJ2-1 and V is TRBV6-2 or TRBV6-3; D unclear. This CDR3 is 13 amino acids long. Germline V lookup: CDR1 MNHEY, CDR2 SVGEGT. CDR3 DNA sequence: TGTGCTTCGAAAGGTTCCGCCTACAATGAGCAGTTCTTC. Amino acids: CASKGSAYNEQFF.

The chain has TRBV27 and TRBJ2-5; D gene ambiguous. The CDR3 loop spans 14 amino acids. V lost 4 bases and J lost 5, with 14 bases in between. Looked up from germline, CDR1 is MNHEY and CDR2 is SMNVEV (reference sequence). The CDR3 nucleotides are TGTGCCAGCAGTTCAAGGGTCGCGAGGGAGACCCAGTACTTC. It specifies CASSSRVARETQYF.

In this sample, this clonotype turned up many times. The genes are TRBV12-5 and TRBJ2-1; D unclear. CDR3 size: 15 residues. CDR1 is LGHNT, CDR2 FRNRAP, per germline. Trimming cost V 5 bases and J 0 bases, with 11 bases left between them. CDR3 loop: CASGPADFSYNEQFF. CDR3 nucleotide sequence: TGTGCTAGTGGTCCGGCGGATTTCTCCTACAATGAGCAGTTCTTC. Full variable domain (outside the CDR3, taken from reference TRBV12-5 and TRBJ2-1): DARVTQTPRHKVTEMGQEVTMRCQPILGHNTVFWYRQTMMQGLELLAYFRNRAPLDDSGMPKDRFSAEMPDATLATLKIQPSEPRDSAVYFCASGPADFSYNEQFFGPGTRLTVL.

This clonotype was counted many times. V is TRBV6-2 or TRBV6-3 and J is TRBJ2-1; the match to TRBD2 covers 10 bases. V lost 6 bases to trimming and J lost 2 bases; unmatched junction nucleotides: 7. Looked up from germline, CDR1 is MNHEY and CDR2 is SVGEGT. CDR3 length: 16 residues. CDR3 sequence: CASRTGLAETYNEQFF. The CDR3 nucleotides read TGTGCCAGCAGAACAGGACTAGCGGAAACCTACAATGAGCAGTTCTTC.

The chain couples TRBV16 to TRBJ1-6, with 9 bases matching TRBD1. CDR3 length: 15 amino acids. Unmatched junction bases numbered 6, after V lost 2 bases and J lost 10 bases. The germline V gene has CDR1 KGHSY and CDR2 FQNENV. The CDR3 DNA reads TGTGCCAGCAGCCAAGCCGGGACAGGGTACTCACCCCTCCACTTT. It specifies CASSQAGTGYSPLHF.

To note about this clonotype: Possible read error: a much larger clone is one base away. The J gene is TRBJ2-1, the V gene TRBV4-2, with TRBD2 matching 11 bases. This CDR3 spans 17 amino acids. V was pared by 0 bases and J by 10 bases, with 11 bases of the junction left unmatched. The germline CDR1 and CDR2 sequences are LGHNA and YNFKEQ. The chain's CDR3 is CASSQEEASGGTREQFF. CDR3 in DNA: TGTGCCAGCAGCCAAGAGGAGGCTAGCGGGGGGACTAGGGAGCAGTTCTTC.

The J gene is TRBJ1-1, the V gene TRBV28; perhaps TRBD1 as D (6 bases). Germline values: CDR1 MDHEN, CDR2 SYDVKM. The CDR3 is 13 amino acids. The V gene lost 6 bases and the J gene lost 0 bases, with 8 bases spanning the gap. The CDR3 DNA follows: TGTGCCAGCAGGGGGGCCATGAACACTGAAGCTTTCTTT. It is translated as CASRGAMNTEAFF.

This clonotype was picked up many times. V gene TRBV7-2 combines with J gene TRBJ2-7, with 8 positions matching TRBD1. Germline assignment: CDR1 SGHTA and CDR2 FQGNSA. The CDR3 sequence is 13 residues long. V shed 4 bases and J 3 bases; nucleotides not matched to a gene: 2. The CDR3 spells CASSSDRGYEQYF. Here the CDR3 DNA reads TGTGCCAGCAGCTCCGACAGGGGCTACGAGCAGTACTTC.

This clonotype appeared a few times. This chain connects TRBV10-3 to TRBJ2-5, with a possible D match to TRBD1 (5 bases). Trimming pared 2 bases from V and 2 bases from J, leaving 6 bases between. Germline lookup yields CDR1 ENHRY and CDR2 SYGVKD. The CDR3 loop spans 13 amino acids. The CDR3 DNA follows: TGTGCCATCAGTGAGGGGGCACAAGAGACCCAGTACTTC. This sequence encodes CAISEGAQETQYF.